This TCR beta chain was recorded in a study of CD8+CD57+ T cells in acquired aplastic anemia. Study results and caveats: Patients and controls shared 25 to 30 CD8+ CDR3 sequences, which appeared highly expressed in patients and within their immunodominant clones.

For sequencing, patients were chosen who had shown expansion of CD8+CD57+ cells by flow cytometry. Regarding this clonotype: The antigen is undetermined.

This CDR3 contains 13 residues. The germline V gene has CDR1 DFQATT and CDR2 SNEGSKA (reference sequence). Trimming took off 6 bases at V and 1 base at J, with 10 bases between the two ends. Genomic DNA constituted the template upon which TCR beta VDJ and CDR3 profiling was performed. TCRdb re-called the reads through MiXCR, storing one row per CDR3 protein. The sample carries 450,000 to 550,000 distinct CDR3 sequences, less than 35% recorded once. The TCR sequence derives from a human donor with aplastic anemia. Sequenced: sorted CD4+, CD8+, or CD8+CD57+ T cells (not recorded which) from PBMCs. The chain is built from TRBV20-1 and TRBJ2-1; D is unclear. The CDR3 region is CSAHWRSYNEQFF. CDR3 bases: TGCAGTGCCCACTGGCGGTCCTACAATGAGCAGTTCTTC.